The 20 T cell receptor beta chains below all came from one sample that was sequenced in a study of cytomegalovirus exposure and HLA in healthy donors. The PCR employed 60 Vbeta primers together with 13 Jbeta primers. TCRdb's copy holds only in-frame clones and misses some; the assay was immunoSEQ multiplex PCR. The sample gives 100,000 to 150,000 clones, roughly 74% of which show up once; approximately 3.8% is in the top ten. Sequenced input: PBMCs. These receptors came from a middle-aged man in good health and CMV-seronegative.

The chain recombines TRBV9 with TRBJ2-7; possible D gene TRBD1, 6 bases. This CDR3 comprises 15 residues. Trimming took off 3 bases at V and 0 bases at J, with 13 bases between the two ends. CDR1 and CDR2 (germline): SGDLS, YYNGEE. The CDR3 sequence: CASSAMDSSSYEQYF. CDR3 in DNA: TGTGCCAGCAGCGCCATGGACAGCAGCTCCTACGAGCAGTACTTC. Filled out from reference TRBV9 and TRBJ2-7, the complete variable domain reads DSGVTQTPKHLITATGQRVTLRCSPRSGDLSVYWYQQSLDQGLQFLIQYYNGEERAKGNILERFSAQQFPDLHSELNLSSLELGDSALYFCASSAMDSSSYEQYFGPGTRLTVT.

This clone was seen once. The chain links TRBV9 to TRBJ1-1; 8 bases map to TRBD1. With 4 bases clipped from V and 1 base from J, the junction kept 6 bases outside the gene matches. Germline CDR1 and CDR2: SGDLS and YYNGEE. CDR3 size: 15 residues. CDR3 residues: CASSPSTGANTEAFF. CDR3 nucleotides: TGTGCCAGCAGCCCATCGACAGGGGCGAACACTGAAGCTTTCTTT.

This clone was seen just once. The rearrangement links TRBV7-2 to TRBJ2-5; no reliable D call. Trimming left V 6 bases short and J 7 bases short, with 15 bases between. CDR1 and CDR2 from the germline V gene are SGHTA and FQGNSA. The CDR3 spans 13 residues. The CDR3 DNA sequence: TGTGCCAGCAGACCAATCATCAAGAGGACCCAGTACTTC. Protein: CASRPIIKRTQYF. Variable domain in full (rest from reference TRBV7-2 and TRBJ2-5): GAGVSQSPSNKVTEKGKDVELRCDPISGHTALYWYRQSLGQGLEFLIYFQGNSAPDKSGLPSDRFSAERTGGSVSTLTIQRTQQEDSAVYLCASRPIIKRTQYFGPGTRLLVL.

This chain joins TRBV18 and TRBJ1-4; D uncertain. Germline V CDR1 and CDR2: KGHSH, LQKENI. V lost 4 bases and J 0 bases, leaving 6 bases between the germline ends. The CDR3 extends over 14 amino acids. The CDR3 spells CASSLLATNEKLFF. The CDR3 DNA reads as TGTGCCAGCTCACTTCTTGCAACTAATGAAAAACTGTTTTTT. The full variable domain, rest sourced from reference TRBV18 and TRBJ1-4, is NAGVMQNPRHLVRRRGQEARLRCSPMKGHSHVYWYRQLPEEGLKFMVYLQKENIIDESGMPKERFSAEFPKEGPSILRIQQVVRGDSAAYFCASSLLATNEKLFFGSGTQLSVL.

The chain couples TRBV13 to TRBJ1-1; the D is unclear. CDR3 length: 14 residues. The ends were cut back, 2 bases at V and 4 bases at J, with 11 bases in the middle. The germline V gene encodes CDR1 PRHDT and CDR2 FYEKMQ (reference sequence). CDR3: CASSLWGVSTEAFF. For the CDR3, the DNA is TGTGCCAGCAGCTTATGGGGAGTGAGCACTGAAGCTTTCTTT.

This chain links TRBV7-2 with TRBJ2-1, with 7 bases that match TRBD2. Per the germline V gene, CDR1 is SGHTA and CDR2 is FQGNSA. This CDR3 contains 13 residues. Losses at the gene ends were 3 bases for V and 8 bases for J; bases not matched to a gene: 4. This CDR3 reads CASSFGGYDEQFF. DNA for the CDR3: TGTGCCAGCAGCTTCGGGGGGTACGATGAGCAGTTCTTC.

The chain couples TRBV4-3 to TRBJ2-5, with D possibly matching TRBD2 (5 bases). The CDR3 is 17 amino acids. The V gene's germline CDR1 is LGHNA and CDR2 YSLEER. Trimming removed 0 bases from V and 3 bases from J, with 17 bases in between. The CDR3 nucleotides read TGCGCCAGCAGCCAAGAGACGTCGTACCCCGGGGAAGAGACCCAGTACTTC. The encoded protein is CASSQETSYPGEETQYF.

This clone has only one observation. In the same sample, other DNA sequences code for this CDR3. The chain has TRBV4-3 and TRBJ2-7; 9 bases agree with TRBD2. Germline V lookup: CDR1 LGHNA, CDR2 YSLEER. Trimming cost V 2 bases and J 7 bases; bases outside gene matches: 9. CDR3 length: 15 amino acids. In DNA, the CDR3 is TGCGCCAGCAGCCAAAAGGCGGGGGGGCCGCGTGAGCAGTACTTC. It yields the protein CASSQKAGGPREQYF.

This sequence joins TRBV5-1 and TRBJ2-5; TRBD1 matches at 8 bases. V was pared by 4 bases and J by 5 bases, with 16 bases of the junction left unmatched. Germline V gives CDR1 SGHRS, CDR2 YFSETQ. CDR3 length: 17 residues. This chain's CDR3 is CASSLSKTQGAGETQYF. The CDR3 bases are TGCGCCAGCAGCCTTTCCAAAACCCAGGGGGCCGGGGAGACCCAGTACTTC.

CDR3 nucleotide sequence: TGTGCCAGCAGCCTGGACAGGGACTATGGCTACACCTTC. It codes for CASSLDRDYGYTF. This chain links TRBV9 with TRBJ1-2, with 8 nucleotides matching TRBD1. The CDR3 extends over 13 amino acids. Germline CDR1 SGDLS, CDR2 YYNGEE. V was pared by 4 bases and J by 3 bases, with 2 bases of the junction left unmatched.

The rearrangement links TRBV5-1 to TRBJ2-7, with 8 bases lining up with TRBD1. The CDR3 sequence is 14 residues long. Germline loops: CDR1 SGHRS, CDR2 YFSETQ. The trim removed 1 base at V and 3 bases at J, leaving 3 bases unmatched. The CDR3 sequence: CASSLRTGIYEQYF. DNA of the CDR3: TGCGCCAGCAGCTTGAGGACAGGGATCTACGAGCAGTACTTC.

The V call is TRBV10-3, the J call TRBJ2-7; D not resolved. Per the germline V gene, CDR1 is ENHRY and CDR2 is SYGVKD. V was trimmed by 4 bases and J by 2 bases, leaving 9 bases between them. This CDR3 region has 13 residues. The CDR3 region is CAISGAGTYEQYF. The DNA for the CDR3 is TGTGCCATCAGTGGGGCAGGTACCTACGAGCAGTACTTC.

V usage is TRBV7-3 and J usage is TRBJ1-6, with D possibly matching TRBD1 (6 bases). Trimming took off 3 bases at V and 5 bases at J, with 11 bases between the two ends. CDR1 is SGHTA, CDR2 FQGTGA, per germline. This CDR3 contains 15 residues. The CDR3 loop reads CASSFGTQHNSPLHF. Here the CDR3 DNA reads TGTGCCAGCAGCTTTGGGACACAGCATAATTCACCCCTCCACTTT.

The rearrangement uses TRBV5-1 and TRBJ2-7; tentatively, D is TRBD1 (5 bases). Germline lookup yields CDR1 SGHRS and CDR2 YFSETQ. Trimming took 4 bases from V and 7 from J, leaving 21 bases between them. The CDR3 has 15 amino acids. This CDR3 reads CASSPRQGGHYEQYF. The DNA for the CDR3 is TGCGCCAGCAGCCCCCGGCAGGGTGGACATTATGAGCAGTACTTC.

This clone was counted only a few times. This chain links TRBV4-1 with TRBJ1-5; D is ambiguous. V was clipped by 2 bases and J by 2 bases, with 13 bases between them. This CDR3 has 16 amino acids. Looked up from germline, CDR1 is MGHRA and CDR2 is YSYEKL. The CDR3 region is CASSQWRVSRNQPQHF. CDR3 bases: TGCGCCAGCAGCCAATGGAGGGTAAGTCGCAATCAGCCCCAGCATTTT.

The rearrangement links TRBV6-5 to TRBJ1-2; tentatively, D is TRBD1 (5 bases). The ends were cut back, 0 bases at V and 4 bases at J, with 6 bases in the middle. The CDR3 is made up of 13 amino acids. CDR1 is MNHEY, CDR2 SVGAGI, per germline. The CDR3 DNA reads TGTGCCAGCAGTTACTCCGGGGGCTATGGCTACACCTTC. It translates to CASSYSGGYGYTF.

The chain uses TRBV4-3 and TRBJ1-1; possibly TRBD1 for D (6 bases). CDR1 is LGHNA and CDR2 is YSLEER in the germline V gene. Deletions cut 4 bases from V and 2 bases from J, with 17 bases between. The CDR3 loop spans 16 amino acids. CDR3 DNA: TGCGCCAGCAGCCTAGACCAAGGACAGCGAAACACTGAAGCTTTCTTT. It specifies CASSLDQGQRNTEAFF.

This clone turned up a few times. This chain joins TRBV7-2 and TRBJ2-3; TRBD1 agrees at 12 bases. Germline lookup yields CDR1 SGHTA and CDR2 FQGNSA. Trimming at V came to 4 bases and at J to 4 bases, leaving 6 bases not matched to a gene. There are 16 residues in the CDR3. CDR3 loop: CASSSDGTGGADTQYF. CDR3 bases: TGTGCCAGCAGCTCGGACGGGACAGGGGGCGCAGATACGCAGTATTTT.

The chain joins TRBV9 to TRBJ2-7; possibly TRBD2 for D (6 bases). Germline V gives CDR1 SGDLS, CDR2 YYNGEE. The CDR3 totals 15 residues. V dropped 0 bases and J dropped 5 bases, with 15 bases sitting between them. CDR3 in amino acids: CASSVGVTGVHEQYF. In DNA form, the CDR3 reads TGTGCCAGCAGCGTAGGTGTTACGGGGGTACACGAGCAGTACTTC.

The CDR3 loop reads CASSVVPDYGYTF. DNA for the CDR3: TGTGCCAGCAGCGTAGTCCCCGACTATGGCTACACCTTC. V usage is TRBV9 and J usage is TRBJ1-2; no firm D call. This CDR3 spans 13 amino acids. From germline, CDR1 is SGDLS and CDR2 YYNGEE. The ends were cut back, 0 bases at V and 3 bases at J, with 6 bases in the middle.